This T cell receptor beta chain was captured by sequencing in a study of cytomegalovirus exposure and HLA in healthy donors. About the research overall: The 120 validation repertoires matched the approximately 670 first-cohort repertoires in platform, a later analysis reported.

Trimming shortened V by 2 bases and J by 6 bases, and 19 bases separated the two germline ends. CDR1 is GTSNPN, CDR2 SVGIG, per germline (reference sequence). The CDR3 extends over 16 amino acids. This table comes from immunoSEQ multiplex PCR, and its TCRdb copy is limited to in-frame clones, with some not included. Of about 110,000 clones in the sample, under 85% are singletons; the top ten hold roughly 3%. This receptor was taken from a woman in her late teens or twenties in good health and CMV-seronegative. The sample comprised PBMCs. V is TRBV30 and J is TRBJ2-2; TRBD2 is a possible D gene (6 bases). The CDR3 DNA reads TGTGCCTGGAGTTGGGGGGTTCCGGGGCCAGCCGGGGAGCTGTTTTTT. Translation gives CAWSWGVPGPAGELFF.